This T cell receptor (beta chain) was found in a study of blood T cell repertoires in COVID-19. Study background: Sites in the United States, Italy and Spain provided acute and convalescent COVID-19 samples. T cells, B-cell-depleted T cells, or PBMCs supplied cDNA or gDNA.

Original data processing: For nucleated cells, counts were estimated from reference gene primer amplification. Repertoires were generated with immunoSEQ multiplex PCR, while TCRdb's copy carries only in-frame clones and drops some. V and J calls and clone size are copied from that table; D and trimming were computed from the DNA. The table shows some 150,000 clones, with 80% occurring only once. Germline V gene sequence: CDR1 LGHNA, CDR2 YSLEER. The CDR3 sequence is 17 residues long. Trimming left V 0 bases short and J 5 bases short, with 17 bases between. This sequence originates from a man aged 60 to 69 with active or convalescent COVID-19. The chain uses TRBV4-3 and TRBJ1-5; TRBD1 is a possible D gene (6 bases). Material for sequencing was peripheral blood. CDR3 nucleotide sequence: TGCGCCAGCAGCCAAGATCGGGTTTACAGGGAAGATCAGCCCCAGCATTTT. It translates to CASSQDRVYREDQPQHF.